The 17 T cell receptor beta chains reported below all come from one sample, sequenced in a study of CD8 T cells in Susac syndrome. Random-hexamer reverse transcription was applied to about 0.45 to 1 ug RNA. TCRdb recomputed calls from the immunoSEQ multiplex PCR reads with MiXCR, one row per CDR3 protein. The sample contains some 260,000 distinct CDR3 sequences, 85% of which appear only once. Sequenced input: CD8+ T cells from PBMCs. These receptor sequences come from a human donor with multiple sclerosis.

The chain employs TRBV30 and TRBJ2-3, with D possibly being TRBD1 (7 bases). CDR1 and CDR2 (germline): GTSNPN, SVGIG (reference sequence). V gave up 7 bases and J gave up 3 bases, with 17 bases separating them. The CDR3 consists of 14 residues. CDR3 loop: CASQGGRMTDTQYF. The CDR3 bases are TGTGCCTCCCAGGGGGGACGGATGACAGATACGCAGTATTTT.

The chain uses TRBV6-1 and TRBJ1-1, with D possibly being TRBD1 (6 bases). The germline V gene encodes CDR1 MNHNS and CDR2 SASEGT. The V and J ends lost 6 bases and 1 base respectively, with 12 bases between them. The length of the CDR3 is 14 residues. The DNA for the CDR3 is TGTGCCAGCAGCCCCGGACAGTCGAACACTGAAGCTTTCTTT. This sequence encodes CASSPGQSNTEAFF.

The rearrangement joins TRBV27 to TRBJ2-7; D is perhaps TRBD1 (5 bases). The germline CDR1 and CDR2 sequences are MNHEY and SMNVEV (reference sequence). The CDR3 is 14 residues long. Trimming stripped 3 bases from V and 1 base from J, with 10 bases between. The CDR3 sequence: CASSFKGLSYEQYF. In DNA, the CDR3 is TGTGCCAGCAGTTTTAAGGGGCTTTCCTACGAGCAGTACTTC.

The chain couples TRBV27 to TRBJ1-5, with a weak D call TRBD1 (5 bases). The V and J ends lost 3 bases and 1 base respectively, with 10 bases between them. Germline lookup yields CDR1 MNHEY and CDR2 SMNVEV (reference sequence). This CDR3 spans 15 amino acids. CDR3 sequence reads: CASSFAGDSNQPQHF. CDR3 sequence (DNA): TGTGCCAGCAGTTTTGCGGGGGACAGCAATCAGCCCCAGCATTTT.

The chain employs TRBV30 and TRBJ2-1; tentatively, D is TRBD1 (5 bases). CDR1 is GTSNPN and CDR2 is SVGIG in the germline V gene (reference sequence). This CDR3 is 12 amino acids long. Trimming took off 3 bases at V and 10 bases at J, with 13 bases between the two ends. CDR3 in amino acids: CAWRQGTREQFF. DNA for the CDR3: TGTGCCTGGAGGCAGGGTACCCGGGAGCAGTTCTTC.

This rearrangement joins TRBV4-1 to TRBJ1-4; no firm D call. Trimming shortened V by 5 bases and J by 6 bases, and 19 bases separated the two germline ends. Germline V gene sequence: CDR1 MGHRA, CDR2 YSYEKL. This CDR3 is 16 amino acids long. The CDR3 reads CASSDKTALMDEKLFF. In nucleotides, the CDR3 is TGCGCCAGCAGCGACAAGACTGCCCTTATGGATGAAAAACTGTTTTTT.

The chain has TRBV7-9 and TRBJ2-7; TRBD1 matches at 9 bases. CDR1 and CDR2 from the germline V gene are SEHNR and FQNEAQ (reference sequence). CDR3 length: 15 amino acids. Losses at the gene ends were 7 bases for V and 0 bases for J; bases not matched to a gene: 7. For the CDR3, the DNA is TGTGCCAGCACCTCGTGGACAGGGGACTCCTACGAGCAGTACTTC. Translation: CASTSWTGDSYEQYF.

The CDR3 sequence is CASSPSGTTNTEAFF. In DNA, the CDR3 is TGTGCCAGCTCACCCTCCGGGACAACAAACACTGAAGCTTTCTTT. The V gene is TRBV18, the J gene TRBJ1-1; maybe TRBD1 (6 bases). Germline CDR1 reads KGHSH; CDR2 reads LQKENI. Trimming pared 3 bases from V and 2 bases from J, leaving 13 bases between. The length of the CDR3 is 15 residues. The entire variable domain, with the rest obtained from reference TRBV18 and TRBJ1-1, is as follows: NAGVMQNPRHLVRRRGQEARLRCSPMKGHSHVYWYRQLPEEGLKFMVYLQKENIIDESGMPKERFSAEFPKEGPSILRIQQVVRGDSAAYFCASSPSGTTNTEAFFGQGTRLTVV.

The CDR3 DNA sequence: TGTGCCAGCAGCCAATCGGGGCGGGAAGAGCAGTTCTTC. Amino acids: CASSQSGREEQFF. The V gene is TRBV16, the J gene TRBJ2-1; perhaps TRBD2 as D (6 bases). The germline gives CDR1 KGHSY, CDR2 FQNENV. The V and J ends lost 0 bases and 10 bases respectively, with 10 bases between them. CDR3 length: 13 residues.

The V call is TRBV10-1, the J call TRBJ2-3, with 7 bases fitting TRBD2. The germline gives CDR1 WNHNN, CDR2 SYGVQD (reference sequence). V shed 6 bases and J 5 bases; nucleotides not matched to a gene: 8. CDR3 length: 14 amino acids. CDR3 amino acids: CASSEGGEGDTQYF. The CDR3 DNA reads as TGCGCCAGCAGCGAAGGTGGGGAGGGAGATACGCAGTATTTT.

The sample holds one count of this clonotype. The gene calls are TRBV7-9 and TRBJ2-1, with D perhaps matching TRBD2 (5 bases). CDR3 size: 14 residues. Trimming removed 6 bases from V and 10 bases from J, with 19 bases in between. Germline values: CDR1 SEHNR, CDR2 FQNEAQ (reference sequence). CDR3 in amino acids: CASSPTIPQREQFF. In DNA form, the CDR3 reads TGTGCCAGCAGTCCCACCATTCCCCAGCGGGAGCAGTTCTTC.

The chain has TRBV9 and TRBJ2-1; D is perhaps TRBD1 (5 bases). V was pared by 0 bases and J by 6 bases, with 10 bases between. In germline, CDR1 is SGDLS, CDR2 YYNGEE. The CDR3 has 14 residues. The CDR3 DNA is TGTGCCAGCAGCGTAGGACAGTCCAGCAATGAGCAGTTCTTC. Translated: CASSVGQSSNEQFF.

V usage is TRBV28 and J usage is TRBJ2-1; D may correspond to TRBD1 or TRBD2 (5 bases each). Per the germline V gene, CDR1 is MDHEN and CDR2 is SYDVKM. Trimming removed 5 bases at V and 3 bases at J, with 14 bases between. The length of the CDR3 is 15 residues. Here the CDR3 DNA reads TGTGCCAGCAGTGGCATGAGGGGAAACTACAATGAGCAGTTCTTC. It translates to CASSGMRGNYNEQFF.

The chain combines TRBV27 with TRBJ1-3, with D possibly matching TRBD1 (5 bases). Looked up from germline, CDR1 is MNHEY and CDR2 is SMNVEV (reference sequence). This CDR3 has 15 amino acids. Trimming took off 3 bases at V and 9 bases at J, with 18 bases between the two ends. The CDR3 sequence: CASSFGGSFGSTIYF. In DNA form, the CDR3 reads TGTGCCAGCAGTTTCGGGGGTTCTTTCGGCAGCACCATATATTTT.

The chain carries TRBV4-1 and TRBJ2-5; the match to TRBD1 covers 7 bases. Looked up from germline, CDR1 is MGHRA and CDR2 is YSYEKL. J lost 4 bases, V lost 1 base, and 6 bases had no gene match. The CDR3 runs 15 residues. As DNA, the CDR3 is TGCGCCAGCAGCCAAGGAATGCCAGGGGGAGAGACCCAGTACTTC. Translated: CASSQGMPGGETQYF.

This chain connects TRBV20-1 to TRBJ2-5; 7 bases map to TRBD2. This CDR3 has 12 amino acids. In germline, CDR1 is DFQATT, CDR2 SNEGSKA (reference sequence). The trim removed 6 bases at V and 3 bases at J, leaving 4 bases unmatched. The CDR3 DNA follows: TGCAGTGCGTTGGGGGGGGAAGAGACCCAGTACTTC. It yields the protein CSALGGEETQYF.

Note on this clonotype: The junction departs from germline at one end; a sequencing error may be responsible. The chain employs TRBV9 and TRBJ2-1; 7 nucleotides align to TRBD2. Germline V gene sequence: CDR1 SGDLS, CDR2 YYNGEE. The CDR3 length is 16 residues. The CDR3, as DNA: TGTGCCAGCAGCGAGACGACTAGCCGGATATACAATGAACAGTTCTTC. Its translation: CASSETTSRIYNEQFF.